A single sample is the source of the 25 T cell receptor beta chains below, sequenced in a study of monozygotic twins with inflammatory bowel disease. TCRdb derives one entry per CDR3 protein from the 5' RACE reads, leaving out DNA. In all, the sample yields about 450,000 distinct CDR3 sequences. The sequenced material came from blood. These TCRs come from a human donor with ulcerative colitis or Crohn's disease, or a healthy co-twin of an affected twin (not recorded which).

The chain recombines TRBV5-1 with TRBJ2-7; TCRdb lists TRBD1, though no DNA is available to test this call. The germline V gene encodes CDR1 SGHRS and CDR2 YFSETQ. CDR3 length: 15 amino acids. CDR3 loop: CASSLFPGTSYEQYF. The full variable domain, completed using reference TRBV5-1 and TRBJ2-7, is KAGVTQTPRYLIKTRGQQVTLSCSPISGHRSVSWYQQTPGQGLQFLFEYFSETQRNKGNFPGRFSGRQFSNSRSEMNVSTLELGDSALYLCASSLFPGTSYEQYFGPGTRLTVT.

This chain links TRBV7-9 with TRBJ2-1. This CDR3 comprises 15 residues. Germline V gene data show CDR1 as SEHNR and CDR2 as FQNEAQ (reference sequence). CDR3 in amino acids: CASSLADSYYNEQFF.

The chain links TRBV7-2 to TRBJ2-2. The germline V gene encodes CDR1 SGHTA and CDR2 FQGNSA. The CDR3 totals 15 residues. CDR3 in amino acids: CASWPGGTNTGELFF.

This chain joins TRBV7-9 and TRBJ1-5; with no DNA, the TCRdb D assignment of TRBD1 cannot be verified. In germline, CDR1 is SEHNR, CDR2 FQNEAQ (reference sequence). The CDR3 covers 15 residues. CDR3 region: CASSSSGAAGQPQHF.

This sequence joins TRBV5-5 and TRBJ2-7; the D call of TRBD2 rests on TCRdb alone, since no DNA is present to check it. CDR3 size: 14 residues. Germline CDR1 reads SGHKS; CDR2 reads YYEKEE (reference sequence). The CDR3 is CASSSGLNSYEQYF.

The chain has TRBV11-2 and TRBJ2-7; TCRdb outputs TRBD2, but without DNA this stays unchecked. CDR1 SGHAT and CDR2 FQNNGV come from the germline V gene. The CDR3 spans 15 residues. The CDR3 loop is CASSLDHGPNYEQYF.

This chain links TRBV11-2 with TRBJ2-3; as DNA is missing, the TRBD2 call by TCRdb cannot be tested. The germline V gene has CDR1 SGHAT and CDR2 FQNNGV. The CDR3 sequence is 11 residues long. The CDR3 region is CASSSSRTQYF.

This chain uses TRBV20-1 with TRBJ1-4; the D call of TRBD1 rests on TCRdb alone, since no DNA is present to check it. Germline V gives CDR1 DFQATT, CDR2 SNEGSKA (reference sequence). The CDR3 totals 14 residues. CDR3 sequence reads: CSARPGRGGEKLFF.

The genes are TRBV12-3 or TRBV12-4 and TRBJ2-3. This CDR3 has 15 amino acids. The CDR3 is CASSLAAASIDTQYF.

This chain uses TRBV7-9 with TRBJ2-7; absent DNA, TCRdb's TRBD1 call cannot be checked. The CDR3 covers 15 residues. Germline V gene lookup returns CDR1 SEHNR and CDR2 FQNEAQ (reference sequence). The CDR3 region is CASSSRDGKTYEQYF.

The chain is built from TRBV7-6 and TRBJ2-5. In germline, CDR1 is SGHVS, CDR2 FNYEAQ. The CDR3 has 15 residues. The CDR3 sequence: CASSFQTGHQETQYF.

The gene calls are TRBV24-1 and TRBJ1-4; TCRdb's D call of TRBD1 is untestable without DNA. Germline V gene data show CDR1 as KGHDR and CDR2 as SFDVKD. This CDR3 is built from 14 residues. CDR3 loop: CATSSGQLNEKLFF.

This chain links TRBV2 with TRBJ1-5; the TRBD1 assignment by TCRdb is unverifiable without DNA. This CDR3 comprises 14 residues. Germline V gives CDR1 SNHLY, CDR2 FYNNEI. CDR3 protein: CASSGTGGLQPQHF.

The chain carries TRBV7-6 and TRBJ1-3; as DNA is missing, the TRBD1 call by TCRdb cannot be tested. The CDR3 sequence is 19 residues long. Germline CDR1 is SGHVS and CDR2 is FNYEAQ. CDR3 amino acids: CASSLGTGGSFQTGNTIYF.

The V call is TRBV21-1, the J call TRBJ2-1; the TRBD2 assignment by TCRdb is unverifiable without DNA. TRBV21-1 is termed a pseudogene. This CDR3 region has 20 residues. CDR3 in amino acids: CASSISSGGDLVLPYNEQFF.

The rearrangement joins TRBV5-4 to TRBJ2-1; TCRdb's assignment of TRBD1 cannot be checked, as there is no DNA. The germline CDR1 and CDR2 sequences are SGHNT and YYREEE (reference sequence). This CDR3 contains 15 residues. The CDR3: CASSWGQGDYNEQFF.

The chain uses TRBV4-1 and TRBJ2-5. CDR3 size: 12 residues. Germline V gene lookup returns CDR1 MGHRA and CDR2 YSYEKL. This CDR3 reads CASSQDVETQYF.

The rearrangement joins TRBV15 to TRBJ2-1; TCRdb's D call, TRBD2, is unchecked because there is no DNA. The germline V gene has CDR1 LNHNV and CDR2 YYDKDF (reference sequence). The CDR3 runs to 13 residues. The CDR3 here is CATSGTSGKWQFF.

The chain combines TRBV6-5 with TRBJ2-7; the TRBD2 assignment by TCRdb is unverifiable without DNA. Germline CDR1 MNHEY, CDR2 SVGAGI. The CDR3 runs 13 residues. CDR3 protein: CASKGTATYEQYF.

The V call is TRBV29-1, the J call TRBJ1-1; TCRdb's D call of TRBD1 is untestable without DNA. From germline, CDR1 is SQVTM and CDR2 ANQGSEA. CDR3 length: 13 residues. The CDR3 spells CSVELDRGRVAFF. Variable domain in full (rest from reference TRBV29-1 and TRBJ1-1): SAVISQKPSRDICQRGTSLTIQCQVDSQVTMMFWYRQQPGQSLTLIATANQGSEATYESGFVIDKFPISRPNLTFSTLTVSNMSPEDSSIYLCSVELDRGRVAFFGQGTRLTVV.

This chain's CDR3 is CSVAPTMRNTEAFF. This rearrangement joins TRBV29-1 to TRBJ1-1. CDR3 length: 14 amino acids. Germline V lookup: CDR1 SQVTM, CDR2 ANQGSEA.

The V gene is TRBV4-3, the J gene TRBJ1-5; TCRdb indicates TRBD1, and absent DNA this call remains unverified. CDR1 is LGHNA and CDR2 is YSLEER in the germline V gene. This CDR3 has 17 amino acids. The CDR3: CASSQDLGQVSNQPQHF.

V and J are TRBV7-2 and TRBJ2-7; TCRdb lists TRBD2, though no DNA is available to test this call. Germline V gene lookup returns CDR1 SGHTA and CDR2 FQGNSA. The CDR3 loop spans 16 amino acids. Here the CDR3 reads CASSPRVGQGPYEQYF.

The rearrangement joins TRBV20-1 to TRBJ1-2. CDR3 length: 13 residues. Per the germline V gene, CDR1 is DFQATT and CDR2 is SNEGSKA (reference sequence). The CDR3 region is CSARDSVNYGYTF.

The chain combines TRBV5-1 with TRBJ1-2; as DNA is missing, the TRBD1 call by TCRdb cannot be tested. CDR3 size: 16 residues. From germline, CDR1 is SGHRS and CDR2 YFSETQ. The CDR3: CARSLASPGGSYGYTF.